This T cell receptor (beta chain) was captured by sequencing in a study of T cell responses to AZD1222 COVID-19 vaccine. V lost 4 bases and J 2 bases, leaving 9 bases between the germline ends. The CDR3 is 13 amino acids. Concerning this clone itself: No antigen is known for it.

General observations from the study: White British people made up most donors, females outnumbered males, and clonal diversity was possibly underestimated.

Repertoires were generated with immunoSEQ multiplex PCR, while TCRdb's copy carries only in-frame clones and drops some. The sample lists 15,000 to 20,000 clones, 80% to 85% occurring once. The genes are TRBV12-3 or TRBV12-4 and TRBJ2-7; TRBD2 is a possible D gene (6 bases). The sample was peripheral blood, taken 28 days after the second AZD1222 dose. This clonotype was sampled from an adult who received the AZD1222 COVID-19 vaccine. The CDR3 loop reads CASSWDLAYEQYF. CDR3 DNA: TGTGCCAGCAGTTGGGACTTAGCCTACGAGCAGTACTTC.